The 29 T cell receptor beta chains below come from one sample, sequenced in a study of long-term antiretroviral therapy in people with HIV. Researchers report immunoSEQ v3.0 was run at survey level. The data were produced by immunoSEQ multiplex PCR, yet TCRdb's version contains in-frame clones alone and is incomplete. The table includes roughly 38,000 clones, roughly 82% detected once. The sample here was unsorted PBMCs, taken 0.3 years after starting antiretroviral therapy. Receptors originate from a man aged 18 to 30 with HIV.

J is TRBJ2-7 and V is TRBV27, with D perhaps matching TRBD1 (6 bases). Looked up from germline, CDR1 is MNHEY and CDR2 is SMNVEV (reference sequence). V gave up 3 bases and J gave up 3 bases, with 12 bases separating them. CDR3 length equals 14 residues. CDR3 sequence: CASSFRGGIYEQYF. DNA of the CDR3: TGTGCCAGCAGTTTCAGGGGTGGGATCTACGAGCAGTACTTC.

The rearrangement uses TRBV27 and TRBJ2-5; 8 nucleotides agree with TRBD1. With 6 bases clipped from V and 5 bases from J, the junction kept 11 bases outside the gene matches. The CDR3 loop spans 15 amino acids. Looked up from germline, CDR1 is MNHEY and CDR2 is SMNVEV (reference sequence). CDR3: CASSLGDGQGETQYF. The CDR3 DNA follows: TGTGCCAGCAGCTTGGGAGACGGACAGGGTGAGACCCAGTACTTC.

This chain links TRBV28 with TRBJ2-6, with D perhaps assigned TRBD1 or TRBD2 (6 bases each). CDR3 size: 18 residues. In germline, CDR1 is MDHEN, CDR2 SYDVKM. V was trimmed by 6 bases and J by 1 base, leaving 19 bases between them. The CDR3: CASRPRARGLSGANVLTF. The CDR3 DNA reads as TGTGCCAGCAGACCCAGGGCCCGGGGGCTATCTGGGGCCAACGTCCTGACTTTC.

The CDR3 bases are TGTGCCAGCAGCTCCCCCGTTTTATCCTACAATGAGCAGTTCTTC. Translation: CASSSPVLSYNEQFF. This chain uses TRBV7-9 with TRBJ2-1; D not resolved. CDR3 size: 15 residues. V lost 4 bases, J lost 1 base, and 11 bases lay in between. Germline-derived CDR1 and CDR2 are SEHNR and FQNEAQ (reference sequence). Combining the CDR3 with reference TRBV7-9 and TRBJ2-1 gives the whole variable domain DTGVSQNPRHKITKRGQNVTFRCDPISEHNRLYWYRQTLGQGPEFLTYFQNEAQLEKSRLLSDRFSAERPKGSFSTLEIQRTEQGDSAMYLCASSSPVLSYNEQFFGPGTRLTVL.

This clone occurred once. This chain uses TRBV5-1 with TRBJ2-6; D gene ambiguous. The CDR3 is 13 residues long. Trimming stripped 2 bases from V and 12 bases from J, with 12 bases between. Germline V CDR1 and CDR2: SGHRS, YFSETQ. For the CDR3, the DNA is TGCGCCAGCAGCTTCATGCAGGATTCCGTCCTGACTTTC. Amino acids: CASSFMQDSVLTF.

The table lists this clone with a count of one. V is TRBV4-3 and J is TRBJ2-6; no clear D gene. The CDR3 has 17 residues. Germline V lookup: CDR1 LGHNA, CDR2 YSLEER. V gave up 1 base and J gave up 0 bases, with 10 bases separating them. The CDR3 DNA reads TGCGCCAGCAGCCAAGTATTGTGGAGCTCTGGGGCCAACGTCCTGACTTTC. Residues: CASSQVLWSSGANVLTF.

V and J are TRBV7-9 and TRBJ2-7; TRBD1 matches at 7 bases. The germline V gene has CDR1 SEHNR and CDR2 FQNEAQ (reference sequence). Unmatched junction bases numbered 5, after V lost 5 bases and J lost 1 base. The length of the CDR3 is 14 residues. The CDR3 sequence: CASSPNRGSYEQYF. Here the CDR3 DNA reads TGTGCCAGCAGCCCGAACAGGGGTTCCTACGAGCAGTACTTC.

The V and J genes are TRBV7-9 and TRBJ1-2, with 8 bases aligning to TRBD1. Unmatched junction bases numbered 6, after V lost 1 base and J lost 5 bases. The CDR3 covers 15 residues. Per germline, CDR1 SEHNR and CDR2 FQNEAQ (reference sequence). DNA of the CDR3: TGTGCCAGCAGCTTAGGGTCCGGGACAGGATATGGCTACACCTTC. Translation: CASSLGSGTGYGYTF.

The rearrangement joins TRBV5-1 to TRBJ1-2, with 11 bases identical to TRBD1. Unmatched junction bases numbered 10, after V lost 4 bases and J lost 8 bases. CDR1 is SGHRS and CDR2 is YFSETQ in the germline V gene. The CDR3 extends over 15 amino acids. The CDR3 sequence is CASSAWDRGSGGYTF. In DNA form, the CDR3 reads TGCGCCAGCAGCGCCTGGGACAGGGGGTCGGGAGGCTACACCTTC. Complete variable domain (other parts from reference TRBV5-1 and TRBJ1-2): KAGVTQTPRYLIKTRGQQVTLSCSPISGHRSVSWYQQTPGQGLQFLFEYFSETQRNKGNFPGRFSGRQFSNSRSEMNVSTLELGDSALYLCASSAWDRGSGGYTFGSGTRLTVV.

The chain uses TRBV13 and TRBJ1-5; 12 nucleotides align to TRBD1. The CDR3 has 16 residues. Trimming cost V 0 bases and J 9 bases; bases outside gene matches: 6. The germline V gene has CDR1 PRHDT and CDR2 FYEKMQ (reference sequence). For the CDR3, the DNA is TGTGCCAGCAGCTTAGGGAGGGACAGGGGGCGCGGGCCCCAGCATTTT. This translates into CASSLGRDRGRGPQHF.

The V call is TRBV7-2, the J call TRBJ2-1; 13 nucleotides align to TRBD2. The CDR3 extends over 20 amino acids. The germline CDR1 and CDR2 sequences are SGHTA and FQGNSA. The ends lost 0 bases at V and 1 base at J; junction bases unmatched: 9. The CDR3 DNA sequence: TGTGCCAGCAGCTTAGCGCGCCCCGGACTAGCGGGAGCGTCCTACAATGAGCAGTTCTTC. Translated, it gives CASSLARPGLAGASYNEQFF.

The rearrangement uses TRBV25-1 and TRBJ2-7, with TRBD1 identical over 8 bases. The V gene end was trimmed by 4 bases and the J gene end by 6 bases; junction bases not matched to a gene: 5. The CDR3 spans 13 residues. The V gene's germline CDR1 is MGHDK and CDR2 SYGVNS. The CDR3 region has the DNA TGTGCCAGCAGTGGGCAGGGGGCCGGCGAGCAGTACTTC. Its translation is CASSGQGAGEQYF.

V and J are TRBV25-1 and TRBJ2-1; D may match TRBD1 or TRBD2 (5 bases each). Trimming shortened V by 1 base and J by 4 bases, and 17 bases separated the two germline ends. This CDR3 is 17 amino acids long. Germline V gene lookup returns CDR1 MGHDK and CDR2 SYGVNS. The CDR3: CASSESGTSEYYNEQFF. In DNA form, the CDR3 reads TGTGCCAGCAGTGAATCAGGGACCTCAGAATATTACAATGAGCAGTTCTTC. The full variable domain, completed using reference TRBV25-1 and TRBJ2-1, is EADIYQTPRYLVIGTGKKITLECSQTMGHDKMYWYQQDPGMELHLIHYSYGVNSTEKGDLSSESTVSRIRTEHFPLTLESARPSHTSQYLCASSESGTSEYYNEQFFGPGTRLTVL.

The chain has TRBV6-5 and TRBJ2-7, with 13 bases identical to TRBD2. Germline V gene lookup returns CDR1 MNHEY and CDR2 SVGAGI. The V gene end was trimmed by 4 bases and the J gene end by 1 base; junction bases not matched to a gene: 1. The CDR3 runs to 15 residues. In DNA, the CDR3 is TGTGCCAGCAGTTGGACTAGCGGGAGTTCCTACGAGCAGTACTTC. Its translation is CASSWTSGSSYEQYF.

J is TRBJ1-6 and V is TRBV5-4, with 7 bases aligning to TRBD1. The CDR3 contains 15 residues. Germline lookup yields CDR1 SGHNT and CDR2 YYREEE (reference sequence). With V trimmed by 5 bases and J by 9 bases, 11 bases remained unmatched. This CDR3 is CASSWWPGQTSPLHF. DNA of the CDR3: TGTGCCAGCAGTTGGTGGCCGGGACAGACTTCACCCCTCCACTTT.

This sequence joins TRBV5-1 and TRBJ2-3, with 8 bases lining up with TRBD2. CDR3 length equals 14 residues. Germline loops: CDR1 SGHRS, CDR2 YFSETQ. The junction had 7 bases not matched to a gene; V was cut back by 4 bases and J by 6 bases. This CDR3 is CASSTRGAGDTQYF. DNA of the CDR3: TGCGCCAGCAGCACGCGGGGGGCGGGGGATACGCAGTATTTT.

The CDR3 is CASSLLGGGSTDTQYF. CDR3 coding DNA: TGTGCCAGCAGCCTTCTCGGAGGAGGTTCGACAGATACGCAGTATTTT. The chain has TRBV9 and TRBJ2-3; TRBD2 might be the D (5 bases). Germline CDR1 reads SGDLS; CDR2 reads YYNGEE. Trimming pared 4 bases from V and 3 bases from J, leaving 18 bases between. The CDR3 spans 16 residues.

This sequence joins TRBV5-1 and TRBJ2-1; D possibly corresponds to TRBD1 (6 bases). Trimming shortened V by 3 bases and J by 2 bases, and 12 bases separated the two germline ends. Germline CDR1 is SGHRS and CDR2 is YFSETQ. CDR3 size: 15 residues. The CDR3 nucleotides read TGCGCCAGCAGCTCCCAGGGGAACCCCTACAATGAGCAGTTCTTC. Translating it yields CASSSQGNPYNEQFF.

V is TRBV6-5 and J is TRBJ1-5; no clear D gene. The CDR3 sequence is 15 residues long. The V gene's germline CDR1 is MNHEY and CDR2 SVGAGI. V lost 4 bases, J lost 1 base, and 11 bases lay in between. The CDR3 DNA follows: TGTGCCAGCAGTTCAGTGTTCCGGAGCAATCAGCCCCAGCATTTT. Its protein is CASSSVFRSNQPQHF.

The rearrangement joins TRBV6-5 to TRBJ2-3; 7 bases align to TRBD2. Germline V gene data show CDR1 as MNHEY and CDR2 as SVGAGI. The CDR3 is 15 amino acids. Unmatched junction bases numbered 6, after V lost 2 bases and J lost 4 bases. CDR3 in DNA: TGTGCCAGCAGTTACAGGGCGGGAGCTTCAGATACGCAGTATTTT. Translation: CASSYRAGASDTQYF.

The DNA for the CDR3 is TGTGCCAGCAGCGTAAGAGCCGGGGATTGGACCGGGGAGCTGTTTTTT. Its translation: CASSVRAGDWTGELFF. The V call is TRBV9, the J call TRBJ2-2; D perhaps matches TRBD2 (5 bases). The V end lost 1 base, the J end lost 5 bases, and 15 bases lay between the germline ends. The CDR3 is made up of 16 amino acids. Germline CDR1 and CDR2: SGDLS and YYNGEE. The full variable domain, with the rest looked up from reference TRBV9 and TRBJ2-2, is DSGVTQTPKHLITATGQRVTLRCSPRSGDLSVYWYQQSLDQGLQFLIQYYNGEERAKGNILERFSAQQFPDLHSELNLSSLELGDSALYFCASSVRAGDWTGELFFGEGSRLTVL.

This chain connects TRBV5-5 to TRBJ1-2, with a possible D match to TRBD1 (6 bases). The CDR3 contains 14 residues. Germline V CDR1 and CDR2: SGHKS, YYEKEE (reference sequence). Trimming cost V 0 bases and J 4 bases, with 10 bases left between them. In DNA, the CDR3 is TGTGCCAGCAGCTTGGGGGGGGCCTTCTATGGCTACACCTTC. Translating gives CASSLGGAFYGYTF.

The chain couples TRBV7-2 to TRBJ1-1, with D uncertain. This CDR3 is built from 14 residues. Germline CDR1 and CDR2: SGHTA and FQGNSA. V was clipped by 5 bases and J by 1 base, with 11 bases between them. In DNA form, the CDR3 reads TGTGCCAGCAGCGTAAGGTCCACGAACACTGAAGCTTTCTTT. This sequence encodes CASSVRSTNTEAFF.

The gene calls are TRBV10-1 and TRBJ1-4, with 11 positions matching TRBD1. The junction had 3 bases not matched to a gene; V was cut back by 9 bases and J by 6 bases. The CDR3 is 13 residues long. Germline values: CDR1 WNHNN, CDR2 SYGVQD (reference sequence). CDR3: CARKGQGDEKLFF. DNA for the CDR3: TGCGCCAGAAAGGGACAGGGGGATGAAAAACTGTTTTTT.

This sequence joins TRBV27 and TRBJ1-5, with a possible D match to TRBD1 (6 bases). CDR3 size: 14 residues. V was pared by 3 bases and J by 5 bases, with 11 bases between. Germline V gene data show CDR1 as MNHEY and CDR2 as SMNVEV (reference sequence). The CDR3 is CASSLWGLDQPQHF. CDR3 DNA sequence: TGTGCCAGCAGTTTGTGGGGGCTAGATCAGCCCCAGCATTTT.

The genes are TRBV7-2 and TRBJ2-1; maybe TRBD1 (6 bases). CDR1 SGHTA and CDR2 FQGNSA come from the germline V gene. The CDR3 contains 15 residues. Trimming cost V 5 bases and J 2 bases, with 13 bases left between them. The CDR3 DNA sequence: TGTGCCAGCAGCATACAGGGTGGCCCCTACAATGAGCAGTTCTTC. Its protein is CASSIQGGPYNEQFF.

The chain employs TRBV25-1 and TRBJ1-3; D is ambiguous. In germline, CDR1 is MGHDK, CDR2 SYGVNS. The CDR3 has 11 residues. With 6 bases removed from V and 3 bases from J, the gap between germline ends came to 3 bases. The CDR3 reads CASSLGNTIYF. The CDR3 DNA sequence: TGTGCCAGCAGCCTTGGAAACACCATATATTTT.

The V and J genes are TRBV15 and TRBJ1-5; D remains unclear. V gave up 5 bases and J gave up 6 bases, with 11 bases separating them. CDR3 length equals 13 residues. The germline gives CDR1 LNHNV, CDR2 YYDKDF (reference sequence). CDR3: CATSPWESQPQHF. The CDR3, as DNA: TGTGCCACCAGCCCTTGGGAAAGTCAGCCCCAGCATTTT.

CDR3 residues: CASSFAQGLEYEQYF. The CDR3 DNA reads as TGCGCCAGCAGCTTCGCCCAGGGTTTGGAATACGAGCAGTACTTC. V gene TRBV5-1 combines with J gene TRBJ2-7; a weak D match, TRBD1 (5 bases). Germline V gene sequence: CDR1 SGHRS, CDR2 YFSETQ. The V and J ends lost 2 bases and 4 bases respectively, with 16 bases between them. The CDR3 totals 15 residues.